Sequencing of this TCR beta chain was carried out in a study of patients and donors after allogeneic stem cell transplantation. TCRdb itself ran the RT-PCR reads through MiXCR, one entry per CDR3 protein. This sample has about 230,000 distinct CDR3 sequences; roughly 14% occur once, and the top ten carry around 10%. Trimming took 0 bases from V and 10 from J, leaving 20 bases between them. CDR3 length: 16 residues. The V gene's germline CDR1 is SGHRS and CDR2 YFSETQ. This sequence joins TRBV5-1 and TRBJ2-1; TRBD1 might be the D (6 bases). Sequenced sample: blood, either unsorted or a sorted T cell fraction (not recorded which). The receptor's source is a human donor who was either an allogeneic HSCT recipient or a stem cell or donor lymphocyte infusion donor (not recorded which). It is not recorded whose cells these are; they may come from a transplant donor. The CDR3 is CASSLGPQGGYEEQFF. The DNA for the CDR3 is TGCGCCAGCAGCTTGGGGCCCCAAGGGGGTTACGAGGAGCAGTTCTTC.